Reported below is one T cell receptor (beta chain). This record belongs to a study of CD8+ T cells in alopecia areata. This sample's treatment: oral pan-JAK inhibitor, 5-10 mg twice daily. Sequencing templates came from extracted RNA that was reverse transcribed into cDNA. Some clones are missing from TCRdb's copy, which holds only in-frame ones; the method was immunoSEQ multiplex PCR. Of about 150,000 clones listed, roughly two thirds are singletons. The V end lost 4 bases, the J end lost 3 bases, and 7 bases lay between the germline ends. The length of the CDR3 is 13 residues. The V gene's germline CDR1 is SGHRS and CDR2 YFSETQ.

The J gene is TRBJ2-2, the V gene TRBV5-1; D remains unclear. This receptor was obtained from a human donor with alopecia areata. The sample in question was CD4+ T cells sorted from blood, obtained at week 4, from a patient treated with tofacitinib. Here the CDR3 DNA reads TGCGCCAGCAGCCCCCTCGACACCGGGGAGCTGTTTTTT. This codes for CASSPLDTGELFF. The full variable domain, with the rest looked up from reference TRBV5-1 and TRBJ2-2, is KAGVTQTPRYLIKTRGQQVTLSCSPISGHRSVSWYQQTPGQGLQFLFEYFSETQRNKGNFPGRFSGRQFSNSRSEMNVSTLELGDSALYLCASSPLDTGELFFGEGSRLTVL.